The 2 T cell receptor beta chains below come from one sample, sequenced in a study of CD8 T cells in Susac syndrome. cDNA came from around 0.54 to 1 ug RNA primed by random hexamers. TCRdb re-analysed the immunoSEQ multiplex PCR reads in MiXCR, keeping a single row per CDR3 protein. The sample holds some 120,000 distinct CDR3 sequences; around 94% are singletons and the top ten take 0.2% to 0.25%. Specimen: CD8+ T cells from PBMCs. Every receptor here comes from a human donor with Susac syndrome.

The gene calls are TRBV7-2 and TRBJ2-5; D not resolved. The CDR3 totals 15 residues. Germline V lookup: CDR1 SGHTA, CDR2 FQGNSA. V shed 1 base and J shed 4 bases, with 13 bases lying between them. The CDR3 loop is CASSLEGTAAETQYF. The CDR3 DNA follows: TGTGCCAGCAGCTTAGAAGGCACGGCCGCAGAGACCCAGTACTTC.

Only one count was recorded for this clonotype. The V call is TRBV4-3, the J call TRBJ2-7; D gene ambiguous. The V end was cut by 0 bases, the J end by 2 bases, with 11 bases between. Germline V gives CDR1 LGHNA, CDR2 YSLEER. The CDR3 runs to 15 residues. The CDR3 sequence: CASSQDIGEAYEQYF. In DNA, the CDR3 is TGCGCCAGCAGCCAAGATATAGGCGAAGCCTACGAGCAGTACTTC.